Only one count was recorded for the clone carrying this T cell receptor beta chain. The CDR3 covers 13 residues. CDR1 SGHTA and CDR2 FQGNSA come from the germline V gene. Deletions cut 5 bases from V and 5 bases from J, with 12 bases between. The sample belongs to a study of control samples from healthy donors and cancer patients. Measured with immunoSEQ multiplex PCR; TCRdb has only the in-frame clones, and not every one. The profile shows about 180,000 clones, 85% to 95% of them singletons. The source is a man aged 30 to 39 in good health. This rearrangement joins TRBV7-2 to TRBJ1-1; unclear D gene. Sequenced input: blood. CDR3 sequence reads: CASSAAGGTEAFF. As DNA, the CDR3 is TGTGCCAGCAGCGCCGCGGGAGGGACTGAAGCTTTCTTT. Looking up the rest from reference TRBV7-2 and TRBJ1-1 gives the full variable domain: GAGVSQSPSNKVTEKGKDVELRCDPISGHTALYWYRQSLGQGLEFLIYFQGNSAPDKSGLPSDRFSAERTGGSVSTLTIQRTQQEDSAVYLCASSAAGGTEAFFGQGTRLTVV.